This T cell receptor beta chain was profiled in a study of T cells in Graves' hyperthyroidism and ophthalmopathy. Overall study findings and caveats: Ophthalmopathy was identified by the model a median around 6 months ahead of onset. Most thyroid clonotypes expanded above 0.001 were also detected in blood.

This clonotype was counted ten times or more. The antigen is unknown. Uncontrolled infection, other autoimmune disease, pregnancy or lactation excluded patients. The diagnoses drew upon clinical symptoms, serum thyroxine and TRAb, thyroid ultrasound and orbital computed tomography. Amplified TCR beta CDR3 regions derived from RNA transcripts. First-round RT-PCR with HTBI primers amplified the TCR CDR3 region. TCRdb processed the multiplex PCR reads anew with MiXCR; each CDR3 protein has one entry. The table has a few hundred thousand distinct CDR3 sequences, 12% to 15% seen once. This CDR3 has 17 residues. Unmatched junction bases numbered 17, after V lost 6 bases and J lost 4 bases. Germline V gene data show CDR1 as MNHEY and CDR2 as SMNVEV (reference sequence).

The chain uses TRBV27 and TRBJ2-7; TRBD1 matches at 8 bases. Sequencing input: blood. The sequence was collected from a woman aged 35 to 49 with Graves' hyperthyroidism. CDR3 protein: CASSSGQGPTQLYEQYF. CDR3 coding DNA: TGTGCCAGCAGCTCCGGACAGGGCCCCACTCAGCTTTACGAGCAGTACTTC.